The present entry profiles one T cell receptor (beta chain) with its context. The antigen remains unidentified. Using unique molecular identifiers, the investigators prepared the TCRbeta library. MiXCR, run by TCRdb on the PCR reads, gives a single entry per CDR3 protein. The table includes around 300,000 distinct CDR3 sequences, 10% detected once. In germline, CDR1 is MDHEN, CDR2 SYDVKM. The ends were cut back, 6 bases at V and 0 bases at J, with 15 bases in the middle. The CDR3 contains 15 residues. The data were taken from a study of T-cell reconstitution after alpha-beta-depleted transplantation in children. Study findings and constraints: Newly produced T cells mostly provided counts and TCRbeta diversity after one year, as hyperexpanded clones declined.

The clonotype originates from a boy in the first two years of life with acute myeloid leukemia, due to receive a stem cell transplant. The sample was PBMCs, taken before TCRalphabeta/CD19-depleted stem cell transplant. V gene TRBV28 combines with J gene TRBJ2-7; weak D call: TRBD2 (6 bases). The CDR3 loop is CASRVTGTHSYEQYF. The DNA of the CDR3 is TGTGCCAGCAGGGTAACCGGGACTCACTCCTACGAGCAGTACTTC.